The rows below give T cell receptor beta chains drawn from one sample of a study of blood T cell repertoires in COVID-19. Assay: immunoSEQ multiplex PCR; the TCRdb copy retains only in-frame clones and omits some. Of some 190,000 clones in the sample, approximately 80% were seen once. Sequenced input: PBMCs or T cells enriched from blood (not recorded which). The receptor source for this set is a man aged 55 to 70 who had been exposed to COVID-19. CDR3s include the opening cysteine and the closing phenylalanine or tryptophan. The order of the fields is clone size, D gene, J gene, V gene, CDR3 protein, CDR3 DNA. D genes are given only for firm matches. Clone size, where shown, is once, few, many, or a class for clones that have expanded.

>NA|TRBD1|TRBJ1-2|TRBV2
CASMPGQPDGYTF
TGTGCCAGCATGCCGGGACAGCCGGATGGCTACACCTTC
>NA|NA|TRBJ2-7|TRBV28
CASSSQGPHYEQYF
TGTGCCAGCAGTTCACAGGGACCCCACTACGAGCAGTACTTC
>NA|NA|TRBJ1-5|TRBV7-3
CASSFSRGLSNQPQHF
TGTGCCAGCAGCTTCTCCAGGGGTCTTAGCAATCAGCCCCAGCATTTT
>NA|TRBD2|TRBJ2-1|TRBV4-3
CASSQTLSAGGSYNEQFF
TGCGCCAGCAGCCAAACCCTCTCGGCGGGAGGGTCCTACAATGAGCAGTTCTTC
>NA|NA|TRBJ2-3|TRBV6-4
CASSVRDTDTQYF
TGTGCCAGCAGTGTCCGGGACACAGATACGCAGTATTTT
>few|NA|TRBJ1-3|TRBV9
CASSTQTPGGGNTIYF
TGTGCCAGCAGCACCCAGACTCCTGGCGGAGGAAACACCATATATTTT
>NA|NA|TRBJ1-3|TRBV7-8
CASSLGGQGQGNTIYF
TGTGCCAGCAGCTTAGGTGGGCAGGGCCAGGGGAACACCATATATTTT
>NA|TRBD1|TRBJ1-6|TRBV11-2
CASRSWAGGYSPLHF
TGTGCCAGCAGATCATGGGCAGGGGGGTACTCACCCCTCCACTTT
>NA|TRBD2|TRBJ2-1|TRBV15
CATSRDNLKAGLQFF
TGTGCCACCAGCAGAGACAACCTAAAAGCGGGACTCCAGTTCTTC
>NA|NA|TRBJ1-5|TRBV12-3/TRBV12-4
CASSPGSYQPQHF
TGTGCCAGCAGTCCGGGGTCCTATCAGCCCCAGCATTTT
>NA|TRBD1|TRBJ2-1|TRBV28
CATIARDRYNEQFF
TGTGCCACCATAGCCCGGGACAGATACAATGAGCAGTTCTTC
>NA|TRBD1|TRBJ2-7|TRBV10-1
CASSETGQGSSYKQYF
TGCGCCAGCAGTGAAACTGGACAGGGAAGCTCCTACAAGCAGTACTTC
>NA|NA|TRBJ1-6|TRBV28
CASSLRPGIRNSPLHF
TGTGCCAGCAGTTTGAGGCCCGGGATTCGCAATTCACCCCTCCACTTT
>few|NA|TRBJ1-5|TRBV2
CASSQSGALWPQHF
TGTGCCAGCAGTCAGTCAGGGGCTCTTTGGCCCCAGCATTTT
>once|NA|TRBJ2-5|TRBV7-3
CASSPAGGETQYF
TGTGCCAGCAGCCCGGCCGGAGGGGAGACCCAGTACTTC
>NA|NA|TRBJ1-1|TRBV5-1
CASSLGVQPNTEAFF
TGCGCCAGCAGCTTGGGGGTACAGCCAAACACTGAAGCTTTCTTT
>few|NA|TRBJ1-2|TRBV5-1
CASSLGAPNYGYTF
TGCGCCAGCAGCTTGGGGGCGCCCAACTATGGCTACACCTTC
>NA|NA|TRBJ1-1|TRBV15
CATGLGGENTEAFF
TGTGCCACCGGCCTCGGGGGGGAGAACACTGAAGCTTTCTTT
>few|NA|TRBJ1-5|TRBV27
CASSAQGWQPQHF
TGTGCCAGCAGTGCCCAGGGGTGGCAGCCCCAGCATTTT
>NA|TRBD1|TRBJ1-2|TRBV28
CASNLYDRAVRGYTF
TGTGCCAGCAACCTATATGACAGGGCGGTGAGAGGCTACACCTTC
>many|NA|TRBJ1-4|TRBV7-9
CASSLSQGLSEKLFF
TGTGCCAGCAGCTTATCCCAGGGGTTGTCTGAAAAACTGTTTTTT
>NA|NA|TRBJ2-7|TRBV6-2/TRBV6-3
CASSSLTGNLYEQYF
TGTGCCAGCAGTTCCCTCACAGGGAATCTCTACGAGCAGTACTTC
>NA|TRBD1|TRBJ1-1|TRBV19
CASSAGQGRPNTEAFF
TGTGCCAGTAGTGCCGGACAGGGTCGGCCGAACACTGAAGCTTTCTTT
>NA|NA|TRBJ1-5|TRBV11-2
CASSLGGGFNQPQHF
TGTGCCAGCAGCTTAGGGGGGGGGTTCAATCAGCCCCAGCATTTT
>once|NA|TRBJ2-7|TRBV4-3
CASSQDASARSYEQYF
TGCGCCAGCAGCCAAGATGCTAGCGCCCGCTCCTACGAGCAGTACTTC
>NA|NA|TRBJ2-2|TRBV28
CASIGALLNTGELFF
TGTGCCAGCATTGGGGCCCTCCTTAACACCGGGGAGCTGTTTTTT
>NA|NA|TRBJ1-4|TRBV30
CACVEVNAGNNEKLFF
TGTGCCTGTGTGGAAGTTAACGCGGGAAATAATGAAAAACTGTTTTTT
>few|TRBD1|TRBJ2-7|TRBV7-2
CASSLDRGIDEQYF
TGTGCCAGCAGCTTAGACAGGGGTATCGACGAGCAGTACTTC
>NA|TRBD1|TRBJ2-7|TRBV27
CASSLTGTGDYEQYF
TGTGCCAGCAGTCTCACCGGGACAGGAGACTACGAGCAGTACTTC
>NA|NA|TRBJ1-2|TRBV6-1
CASSEAGRGHWGYGYTF
TGTGCCAGCAGTGAAGCCGGCCGAGGGCATTGGGGCTATGGCTACACCTTC
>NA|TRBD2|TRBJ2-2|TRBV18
CASSPTSGRALTGELFF
TGTGCCAGCTCGCCCACTAGCGGGAGGGCCTTAACCGGGGAGCTGTTTTTT
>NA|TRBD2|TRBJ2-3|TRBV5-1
CASSLAGLAIDTQYF
TGCGCCAGCAGCTTGGCGGGACTAGCAATAGATACGCAGTATTTT
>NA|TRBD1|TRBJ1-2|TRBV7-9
CASSFRDSDYGYTF
TGTGCCAGCAGTTTCCGGGACAGCGACTATGGCTACACCTTC
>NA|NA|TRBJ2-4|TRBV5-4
CASSLLQGMVNIQYF
TGTGCCAGCAGCCTCCTGCAGGGGATGGTAAACATTCAGTACTTC
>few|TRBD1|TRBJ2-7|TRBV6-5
CASIVGQGARYEQYF
TGTGCCAGCATTGTCGGACAGGGGGCGCGCTACGAGCAGTACTTC
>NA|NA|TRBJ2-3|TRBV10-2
CASKLSGYSTDTQYF
TGCGCCAGCAAACTCAGCGGTTACAGCACAGATACGCAGTATTTT
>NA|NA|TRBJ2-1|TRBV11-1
CASNLGGGWSNEQFF
TGTGCCAGCAACTTAGGGGGGGGTTGGTCGAATGAGCAGTTCTTC
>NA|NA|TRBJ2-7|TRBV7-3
CASSPGGSSYEQYF
TGTGCCAGCAGCCCGGGGGGCAGCTCCTACGAGCAGTACTTC
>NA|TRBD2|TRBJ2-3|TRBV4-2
CASSQDGSGRAGDTQYF
TGTGCCAGCAGCCAAGACGGTAGCGGGAGGGCAGGAGATACGCAGTATTTT
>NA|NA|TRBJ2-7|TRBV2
CASSDVSGLKQYF
TGTGCCAGCAGTGACGTAAGCGGCTTAAAGCAGTACTTC
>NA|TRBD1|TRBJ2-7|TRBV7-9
CASSSDRVRYF
TGTGCCAGCAGTAGTGACAGGGTGCGGTACTTC
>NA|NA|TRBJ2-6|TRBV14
CASSQGISGANVLTF
TGTGCCAGCAGCCAAGGTATCTCTGGGGCCAACGTCCTGACTTTC
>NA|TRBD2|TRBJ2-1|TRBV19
CASMKFSGRPTYNEQFF
TGTGCCAGTATGAAGTTTAGCGGGAGGCCAACCTACAATGAGCAGTTCTTC
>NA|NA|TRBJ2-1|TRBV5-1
CASSLDPADQGNEQFF
TGCGCCAGCAGCTTGGACCCAGCCGACCAGGGGAATGAGCAGTTCTTC
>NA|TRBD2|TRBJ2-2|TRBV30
CAWSAFLTGGGELFF
TGTGCCTGGAGTGCCTTCTTAACGGGGGGCGGGGAGCTGTTTTTT
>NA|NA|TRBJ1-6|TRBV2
CASKRERDSPLHF
TGTGCCAGCAAGAGGGAACGGGATTCACCCCTCCACTTT
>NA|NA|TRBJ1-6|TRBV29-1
CAGAPVGSPLHF
TGCGCGGGCGCCCCCGTTGGGTCACCCCTCCACTTT
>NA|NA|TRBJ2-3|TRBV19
CASKGTSTDTQYF
TGTGCCAGTAAAGGGACTTCCACAGATACGCAGTATTTT
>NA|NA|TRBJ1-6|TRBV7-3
CASSSDSWSPLHF
TGTGCCAGCAGCTCCGACAGTTGGTCACCCCTCCACTTT
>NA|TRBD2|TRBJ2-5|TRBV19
CASSTQTSGREETQYF
TGTGCCAGTAGTACCCAGACTAGCGGGAGAGAAGAGACCCAGTACTTC
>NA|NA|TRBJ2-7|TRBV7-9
CASSGLSSYEQYF
TGTGCCAGCAGCGGACTCTCCTCCTACGAGCAGTACTTC
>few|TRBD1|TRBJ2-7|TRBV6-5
CASSQTGTGGDEQYF
TGTGCCAGCAGTCAAACCGGGACAGGGGGCGACGAGCAGTACTTC
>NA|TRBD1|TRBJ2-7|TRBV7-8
CASSTGQGAGEQYF
TGTGCCAGCAGCACGGGACAGGGGGCAGGCGAGCAGTACTTC
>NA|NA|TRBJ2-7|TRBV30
CAWSDRQDLSF
TGTGCCTGGAGCGATCGACAGGATCTTTCCTTC
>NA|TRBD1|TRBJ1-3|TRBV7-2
CASSSQGAEGNTIYF
TGTGCCAGCAGCTCACAGGGGGCCGAAGGAAACACCATATATTTT
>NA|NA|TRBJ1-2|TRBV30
CAWSPPFGGYTF
TGTGCCTGGAGTCCACCATTCGGGGGCTACACCTTC
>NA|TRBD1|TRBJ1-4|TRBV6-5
CASGGTGTEGVKLFF
TGTGCCAGTGGCGGTACAGGGACAGAAGGTGTAAAACTGTTTTTT
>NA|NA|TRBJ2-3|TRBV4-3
CASSQDRLGTDTQYF
TGCGCCAGCAGCCAAGATCGGCTAGGCACAGATACGCAGTATTTT
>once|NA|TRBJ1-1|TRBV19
CASSIRQASEAFF
TGTGCCAGTAGTATAAGACAGGCATCTGAAGCTTTCTTT
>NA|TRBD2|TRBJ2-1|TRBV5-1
CASSVSRASGPYNEQFF
TGCGCCAGCAGCGTCTCCCGGGCTAGCGGTCCCTACAATGAGCAGTTCTTC